This entry is about one T cell receptor (beta chain). Its antigen is not yet known. There are no base qualities to consult, and no much larger clone falls within one base. A MiSeq instrument was used for deep resolution sequencing, which targeted depths ranging from 1 in 1 million up to 1 in 200,000 T cells, with coverage averaging 10x for each clonotype. The immunoSEQ hsTCRB Kit was used to generate TCR beta libraries. The source study handled its data this way. ImmunoSEQ Data Assistant and ImmunoSEQ Analyzer were used for data analysis, and V, D and J genes were assigned according to IMGT definitions. Clonality was computed as one minus normalized Shannon entropy of productive rearrangement frequencies, ranging from 0 to 1. Public clonotype analysis was restricted to overrepresented clonotypes comprising at least 0.05% of each patient's repertoire. Around 14 repertoires from age-matched healthy donors, obtained from immuneACCESS, served as clonality controls. TCRdb provides this immuneACCESS table in a form limited to in-frame rearrangements. Some clones are lacking; in checked studies, under half of them reflect an unresolved V gene, and why the rest are absent is not known. V, J and clone size reflect that table, while D and trimming were determined from the DNA. The sample profile shows 15,000 to 20,000 clones; roughly 80% of them were found once. 4.5% to 7% of the sample lies in the top ten.

For TCR beta library preparation, approximately 2.2 micrograms of genomic DNA were isolated from cryopreserved PBMCs. Longitudinal blood samples from CLL patients on ibrutinib monotherapy underwent high-throughput TCR beta sequencing. The patients were enrolled in a single-center, open-label phase 2 trial of ibrutinib monotherapy. The sample comes from a study of cytotoxic CD8 clonotypes in ibrutinib-treated CLL (dated by TCRdb to about 2021). At the level of the whole study: The cohort included some 14 treatment-naive and approximately twelve relapsed/refractory patients; approximately 17 were IGHV unmutated. An average of about 250,000 productive templates and tens of thousands of productive rearrangements was obtained per sample. Responses were partial in about 25 patients and complete in 2; after median 68 months follow-up, about 14 stayed in remission and about twelve progressed. Cryopreserved peripheral blood mononuclear cells were obtained before treatment, at response, and at either sustained remission or disease progression. Response samples were obtained after a median of roughly 13 months of treatment, with a range of about 6 to 40 months. Longitudinal samples were available for about 30% of the roughly 86 trial participants. Overall study outcomes, separate from this receptor: Public clonotypes were found to be uncommon and were observed to contract or remain stable during treatment; the increase in clonality was shown to reflect expansion of private clonotypes at ibrutinib response. Baseline clonality was found to be higher than that of age-matched healthy donors and was strongly correlated with circulating CD8+ T-cell counts. At ibrutinib response clonality went up, during sustained remission it held steady, and at progression it dropped back toward baseline. Sampling times were not matched between sustained-remission and progressing patients, and lymph node repertoires were not studied.

The sequencing used PBMCs, collected before ibrutinib treatment. The TCR comes from a human donor with chronic lymphocytic leukemia.

In nucleotides, the sequence is TGCGCCAGCAGCCAAGAAGGTGGACCTAGCTGGACCCAGTACTTC. Translated, this gives CASSQEGGPSWTQYF. The sequence joins TRBV4-1 to TRBJ2-5; TRBD2 is a weak D gene call, 5 bases matching. CDR3 length: 15 amino acids, cysteine to phenylalanine. Just CDR3 DNA is preserved here, 45 bases in frame from base 1. The V end loses 0 bases and the J end loses 7 bases, and a stretch of 15 bases separates them. For CDR1 and CDR2, the germline V gene lists MGHRA and YSYEKL.